The source of this TCR beta chain is a study of long-term antiretroviral therapy in people with HIV. This clone has a handful of counts. Investigators performed immunoSEQ version v3.0 at survey level. A target of about 35,000-50,000 T-cell genomes per sample was set for sequencing. Clones were sequenced by immunoSEQ multiplex PCR, and TCRdb holds only the in-frame ones, with some missing. The sample has more than 20,000 clones, less than 85% seen once. This material consisted of unsorted PBMCs, taken about 1.8 years before starting antiretroviral therapy. This sequence originates from a woman in her thirties or forties with HIV.

The CDR3 reads CASSPQMAEEKLFF. The CDR3 region has the DNA TGTGCCAGCTCACCTCAAATGGCTGAGGAAAAACTGTTTTTT. The V gene is TRBV18, the J gene TRBJ1-4; D is unclear. The CDR3 contains 14 residues. The V and J ends lost 3 bases and 8 bases respectively, with 13 bases between them. Germline V CDR1 and CDR2: KGHSH, LQKENI. Based on the CDR3 plus reference TRBV18 and TRBJ1-4, the full variable domain is NAGVMQNPRHLVRRRGQEARLRCSPMKGHSHVYWYRQLPEEGLKFMVYLQKENIIDESGMPKERFSAEFPKEGPSILRIQQVVRGDSAAYFCASSPQMAEEKLFFGSGTQLSVL.